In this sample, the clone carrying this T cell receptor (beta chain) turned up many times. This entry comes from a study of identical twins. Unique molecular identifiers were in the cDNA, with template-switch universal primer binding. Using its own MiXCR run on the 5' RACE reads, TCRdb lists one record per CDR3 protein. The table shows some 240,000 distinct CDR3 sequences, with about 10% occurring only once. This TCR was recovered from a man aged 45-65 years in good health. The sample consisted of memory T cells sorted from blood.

As DNA, the CDR3 is TGTGCCAGCAGCTCCTCCCGGGACTACGAGCAGTACTTC. Residues: CASSSSRDYEQYF. The J gene is TRBJ2-7, the V gene TRBV7-2, with a tentative D call TRBD2 (5 bases). The germline V and J ends were trimmed by 4 bases and 3 bases, with 10 bases remaining between them. This CDR3 has 13 residues. The germline V gene has CDR1 SGHTA and CDR2 FQGNSA.